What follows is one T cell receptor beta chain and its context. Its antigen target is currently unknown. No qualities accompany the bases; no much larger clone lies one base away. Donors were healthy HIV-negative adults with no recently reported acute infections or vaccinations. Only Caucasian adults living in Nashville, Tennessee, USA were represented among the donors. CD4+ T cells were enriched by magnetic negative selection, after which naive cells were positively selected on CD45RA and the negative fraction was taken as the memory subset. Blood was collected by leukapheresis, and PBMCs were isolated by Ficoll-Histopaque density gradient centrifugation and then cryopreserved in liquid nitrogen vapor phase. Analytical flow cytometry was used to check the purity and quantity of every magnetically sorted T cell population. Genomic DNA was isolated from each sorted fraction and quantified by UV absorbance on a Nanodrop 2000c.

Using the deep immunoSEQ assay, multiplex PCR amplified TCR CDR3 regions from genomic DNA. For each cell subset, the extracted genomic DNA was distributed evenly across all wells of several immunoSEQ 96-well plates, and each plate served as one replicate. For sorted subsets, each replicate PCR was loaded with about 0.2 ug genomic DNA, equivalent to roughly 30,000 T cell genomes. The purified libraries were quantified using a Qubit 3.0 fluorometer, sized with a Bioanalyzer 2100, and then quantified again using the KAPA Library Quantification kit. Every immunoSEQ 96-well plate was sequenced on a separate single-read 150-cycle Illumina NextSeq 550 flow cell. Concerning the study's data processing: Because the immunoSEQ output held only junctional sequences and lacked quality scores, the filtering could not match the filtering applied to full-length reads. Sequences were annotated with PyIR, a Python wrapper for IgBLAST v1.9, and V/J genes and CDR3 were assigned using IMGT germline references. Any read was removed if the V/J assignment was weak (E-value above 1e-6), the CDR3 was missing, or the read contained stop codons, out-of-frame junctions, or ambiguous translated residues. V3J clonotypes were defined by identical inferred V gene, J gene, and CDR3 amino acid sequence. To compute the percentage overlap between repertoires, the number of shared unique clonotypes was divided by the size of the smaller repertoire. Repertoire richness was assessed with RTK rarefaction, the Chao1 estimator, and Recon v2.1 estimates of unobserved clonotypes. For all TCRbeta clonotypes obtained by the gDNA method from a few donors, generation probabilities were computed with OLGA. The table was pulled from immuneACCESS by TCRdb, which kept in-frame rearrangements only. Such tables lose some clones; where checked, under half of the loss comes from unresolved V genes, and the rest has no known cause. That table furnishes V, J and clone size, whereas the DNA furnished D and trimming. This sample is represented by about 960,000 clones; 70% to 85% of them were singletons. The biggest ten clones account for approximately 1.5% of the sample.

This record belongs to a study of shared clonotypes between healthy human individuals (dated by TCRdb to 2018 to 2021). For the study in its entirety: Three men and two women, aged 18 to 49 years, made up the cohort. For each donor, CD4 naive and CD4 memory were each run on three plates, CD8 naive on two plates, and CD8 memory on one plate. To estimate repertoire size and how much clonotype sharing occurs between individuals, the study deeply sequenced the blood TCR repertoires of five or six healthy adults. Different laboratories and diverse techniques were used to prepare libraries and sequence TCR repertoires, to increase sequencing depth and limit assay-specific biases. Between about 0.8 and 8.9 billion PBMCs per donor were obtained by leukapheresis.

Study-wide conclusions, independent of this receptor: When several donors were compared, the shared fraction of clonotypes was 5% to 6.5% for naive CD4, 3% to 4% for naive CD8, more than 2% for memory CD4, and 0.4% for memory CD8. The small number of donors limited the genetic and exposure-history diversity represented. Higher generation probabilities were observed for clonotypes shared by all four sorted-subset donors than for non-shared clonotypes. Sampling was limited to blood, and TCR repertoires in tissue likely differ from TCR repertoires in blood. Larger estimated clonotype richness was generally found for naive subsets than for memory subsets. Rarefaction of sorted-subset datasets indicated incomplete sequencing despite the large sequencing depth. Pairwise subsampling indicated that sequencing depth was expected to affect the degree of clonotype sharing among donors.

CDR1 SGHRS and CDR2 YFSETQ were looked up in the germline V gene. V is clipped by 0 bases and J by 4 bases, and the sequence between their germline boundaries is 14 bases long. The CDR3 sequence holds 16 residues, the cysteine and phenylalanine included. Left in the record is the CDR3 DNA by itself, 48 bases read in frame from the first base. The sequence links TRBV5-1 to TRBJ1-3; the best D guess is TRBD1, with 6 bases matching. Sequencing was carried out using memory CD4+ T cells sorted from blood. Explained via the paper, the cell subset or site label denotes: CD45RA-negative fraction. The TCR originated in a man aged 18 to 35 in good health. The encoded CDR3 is CASSLGLKGEGNTIYF. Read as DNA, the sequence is TGCGCCAGCAGCTTGGGTCTCAAGGGGGAAGGAAACACCATATATTTT.